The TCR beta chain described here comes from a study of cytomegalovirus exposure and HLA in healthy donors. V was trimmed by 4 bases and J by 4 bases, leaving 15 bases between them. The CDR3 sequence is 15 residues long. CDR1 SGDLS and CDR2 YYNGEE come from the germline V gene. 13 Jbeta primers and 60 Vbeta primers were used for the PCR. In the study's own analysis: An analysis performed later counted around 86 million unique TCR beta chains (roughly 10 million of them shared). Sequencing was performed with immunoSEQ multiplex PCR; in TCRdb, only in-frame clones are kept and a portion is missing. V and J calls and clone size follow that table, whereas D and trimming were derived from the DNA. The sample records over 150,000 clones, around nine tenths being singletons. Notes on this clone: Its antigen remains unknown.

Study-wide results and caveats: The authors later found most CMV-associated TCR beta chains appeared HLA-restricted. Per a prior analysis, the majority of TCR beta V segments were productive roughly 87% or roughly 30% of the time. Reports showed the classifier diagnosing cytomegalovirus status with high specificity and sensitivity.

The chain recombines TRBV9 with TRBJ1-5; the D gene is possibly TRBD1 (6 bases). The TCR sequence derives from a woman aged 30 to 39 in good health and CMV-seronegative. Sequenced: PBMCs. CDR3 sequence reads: CASSLMAGENQPQHF. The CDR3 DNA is TGTGCCAGCAGCCTCATGGCAGGGGAGAATCAGCCCCAGCATTTT.